This TCR beta chain came from a study of T cell responses to AZD1222 COVID-19 vaccine (dated by TCRdb to the early 2020s). About the full investigation: Because spike-specific TCR depth and breadth did not differ between the two schedules, AZD1222 recipients who got a second dose at roughly 4 weeks were pooled with those who got a second dose at roughly 12 weeks. Trial participants were enrolled into age subgroups of 18-55, 56-69 and 70-plus years, which contained approximately 150, 28 and 58 TCR-sequenced participants, respectively. A total of 233 trial participants underwent TCR sequencing, of whom 207 received two doses of AZD1222 and some 25 received two doses of the MenACWY control vaccine. The research as a whole found: Conclusions about previously exposed vaccinees are limited because only five or six AZD1222 recipients were SARS-CoV-2 seropositive at baseline. The vaccine-associated CD4 TCRs covered the entire spike protein, and the dominant responses fell in regions 160-218 and 743-854. After two AZD1222 doses, both the breadth and the depth of spike-specific TCRs were significantly higher than at day 0 and than in MenACWY recipients. Because no samples from the day 14 peak response were available, repertoires could be characterized only after the peak T cell response. Nearly half of unique spike-specific TCRs reportedly recognized epitopes outside regions mutated in the B.1.351 and B.1.1.7 variants. In the small 56-69-year group, the increase in depth fell short of significance, most likely because of low power. Participants were mostly white British and included more females than males, and it was suggested by the authors that clonal diversity may have been underestimated.

The CDR3, cysteine through phenylalanine, is 13 amino acids long. The only DNA kept is the CDR3, 39 bases in frame from the first base. V and J are truncated by 3 bases and 6 bases respectively, leaving an intervening sequence of 12 bases. CDR1 MNHEY and CDR2 SMNVEV were looked up in the germline V gene (reference sequence). Turning to this clone: Its binding antigen is unknown. Qualities for individual bases were not recorded, and no much larger clone is one base off.

In light of the paper, this sample's time point label describes: baseline before first vaccination. The vaccinee samples were drawn from two UK trials, COV001 and COV002, one of which was a single-blind randomized controlled phase 2/3 trial testing AZD1222 (ChAdOx1 nCoV-19) in healthy adults. For TCRbeta chain sequencing, PBMC samples from trial participants were taken at day 0 and at day 28 after the second dose. The CDR3 regions of human TCRbeta chains were analyzed by immunosequencing. Concerning the study's data processing: TCRs in the repertoires were matched against a reference library of SARS-CoV-2-specific TCRs that had been generated with the MIRA antigen-specificity platform. Breadth was defined as the fraction of unique TCRs that were SARS-CoV-2-associated. Depth was defined as the fraction of total T cells that were SARS-CoV-2-associated. Using the MIRA data, each spike-specific TCR was assigned both to the spike region to which the TCR was reactive and to a CD4 or CD8 class. Log10-transformed breadth and depth values were compared by one-way ANOVA with Sidak's multiple comparisons tests. TCRdb holds this immuneACCESS table with in-frame rearrangements only. Some clones are missing; in checked studies, unresolved V genes explain under half, and the rest has no known cause. V and J calls plus clone size are reproduced from that table; the DNA served to infer D and trimming. The sample profile shows more than 75,000 clones; roughly 94% of them were found once. Roughly 5.2% of the sample comes from the top ten.

The sample consisted of peripheral blood, taken on day 0 of AZD1222 vaccination. The V gene is TRBV27 and the J gene is TRBJ2-7; a tentative D call is TRBD2 (6 bases match). This clonotype was obtained from an adult in good health. The sequenced DNA: TGTGCCAGCAGTTTCACGGGAGCCGGCGAGCAGTACTTC. Its protein is CASSFTGAGEQYF.